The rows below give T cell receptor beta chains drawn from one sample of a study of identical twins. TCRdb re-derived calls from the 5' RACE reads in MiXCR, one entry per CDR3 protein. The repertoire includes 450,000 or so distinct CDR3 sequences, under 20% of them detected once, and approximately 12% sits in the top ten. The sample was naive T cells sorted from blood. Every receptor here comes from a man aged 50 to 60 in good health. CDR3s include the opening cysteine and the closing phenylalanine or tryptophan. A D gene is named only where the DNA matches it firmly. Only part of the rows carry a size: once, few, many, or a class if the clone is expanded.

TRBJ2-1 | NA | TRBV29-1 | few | TGCAGCGTTGAGAAGAGGAACTACAATGAGCAGTTCTTC | CSVEKRNYNEQFF
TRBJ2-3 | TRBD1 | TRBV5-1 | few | TGCGCCAGCACTGCGACAGGGATCCCCACAGATACGCAGTATTTT | CASTATGIPTDTQYF
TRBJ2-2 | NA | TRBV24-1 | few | TGTGCCACCCGAGAACAGGGGGAGCTGTTTTTT | CATREQGELFF
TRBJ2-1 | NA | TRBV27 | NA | TGTGCCAGCAGTTTAGCATGGCCCTACAATGAGCAGTTCTTC | CASSLAWPYNEQFF
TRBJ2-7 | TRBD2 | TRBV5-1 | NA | TGCGCCAGCCAGACCGGGACTAGCGGGATAAACGAGCAGTACTTC | CASQTGTSGINEQYF
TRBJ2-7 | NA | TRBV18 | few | TGTGCCAGCTCACCACCGGTTAAGGGGGTTGGGGAGCAGTACTTC | CASSPPVKGVGEQYF
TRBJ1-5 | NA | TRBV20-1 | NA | TGCAGTGCTAGAGGCCCTCGGGGGGGTGGAAATCAGCCCCAGCATTTT | CSARGPRGGGNQPQHF
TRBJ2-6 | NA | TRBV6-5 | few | TGTGCCAGCAGTTCAGGGACTGGGGCCAACGTCCTGACTTTC | CASSSGTGANVLTF
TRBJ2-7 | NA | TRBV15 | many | TGTGCCACCAGCCGGCAGGGAACCTACGAGCAGTACTTC | CATSRQGTYEQYF
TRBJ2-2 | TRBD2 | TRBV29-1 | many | TGCAGCGTTGGAAGCGGGGACACCGGGGAGCTGTTTTTT | CSVGSGDTGELFF
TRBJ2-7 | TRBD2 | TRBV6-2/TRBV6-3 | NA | TGTGCCAGCAGTACTCCCAACCCTCCGACTAGCGATTTGTACGAGCAGTACTTC | CASSTPNPPTSDLYEQYF
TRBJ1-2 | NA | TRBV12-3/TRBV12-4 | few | TGTGCCAGCAGTTTAGATTCAGGCATCTATGGCTACACCTTC | CASSLDSGIYGYTF
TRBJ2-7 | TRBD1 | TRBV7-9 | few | TGTGCCAGCAGCGCGGGACAGGAGGACTACGAGCAGTACTTC | CASSAGQEDYEQYF
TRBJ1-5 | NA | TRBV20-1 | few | TGCAGTGCTAGTGGTCAGCCCCAGCATTTT | CSASGQPQHF
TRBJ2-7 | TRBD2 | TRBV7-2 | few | TGTGCCAGCAGCCTGCACCCTAGCGGGGCCGGGGTCGAGCAGTACTTC | CASSLHPSGAGVEQYF
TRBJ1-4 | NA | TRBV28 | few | TGTGCCAGCAGAGTAGCCCCGAGACAGTCCTACCTTGCAACTAATGAAAAACTGTTTTTT | CASRVAPRQSYLATNEKLFF
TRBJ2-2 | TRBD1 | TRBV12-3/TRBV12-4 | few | TGTGCCAGCAGTCAGGACAGGCCCAGCACCGGGGAGCTGTTTTTT | CASSQDRPSTGELFF
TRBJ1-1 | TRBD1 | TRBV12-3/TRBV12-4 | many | TGTGCCAGCAGCCACGGGGACAGGGGCGGCACTGAAGCTTTCTTT | CASSHGDRGGTEAFF
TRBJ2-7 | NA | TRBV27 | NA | TGTGCCAGCAGTTTATTGGGTTACGGGTCCGAGCAGTACTTC | CASSLLGYGSEQYF
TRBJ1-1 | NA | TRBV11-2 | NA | TGTGCCAGCGGGACGGGGAACACTGAAGCTTTCTTT | CASGTGNTEAFF
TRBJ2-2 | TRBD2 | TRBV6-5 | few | TGTGCCAGCAGTTACTCGATTTTTAGCGGGAGTACCGGGGAGCTGTTTTTT | CASSYSIFSGSTGELFF
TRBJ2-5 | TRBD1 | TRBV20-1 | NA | TGCAGTGCTAACCGGGACAGGGGGAGCCAAGAGACCCAGTACTTC | CSANRDRGSQETQYF
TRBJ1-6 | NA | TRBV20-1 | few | TGCAGTGCAACGACGGAACGGACCTATAATTCACCCCTCCACTTT | CSATTERTYNSPLHF
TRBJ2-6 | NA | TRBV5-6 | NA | TGTGCCTCGACGCCCCCCTCTGGGGCCAACGTCCTGACTTTC | CASTPPSGANVLTF
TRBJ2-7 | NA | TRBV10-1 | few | TGCGCCAGCAGCCCCTCGAGGACGATTTACGAGCAGTACTTC | CASSPSRTIYEQYF
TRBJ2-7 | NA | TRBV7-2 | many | TGTGCCAGCAAACCGGGGGGACACTCCTACGAGCAGTACTTC | CASKPGGHSYEQYF
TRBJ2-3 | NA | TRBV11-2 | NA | TGTGCCAGCAGCTTAGTGGGTAGCGGAGGCACAGATACGCAGTATTTT | CASSLVGSGGTDTQYF
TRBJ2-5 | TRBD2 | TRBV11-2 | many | TGTGCCAGCAGCTTAACTAGCGGGGGGGTCTCCCAAGAGACCCAGTACTTC | CASSLTSGGVSQETQYF
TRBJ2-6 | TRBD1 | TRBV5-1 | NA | TGCGCCAGCAGCGCCGGGACAGGGTTCCTCTCTGGGGCCAACGTCCTGACTTTC | CASSAGTGFLSGANVLTF
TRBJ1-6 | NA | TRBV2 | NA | TGTGCCAGCAGTTCCCCTCCGGGGCATACCCTCCACTTT | CASSSPPGHTLHF
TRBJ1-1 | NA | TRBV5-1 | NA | TGCGCCAGCAGTTCTACAGGAGCCGATGAAGCTTTCTTT | CASSSTGADEAFF
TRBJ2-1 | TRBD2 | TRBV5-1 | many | TGCGCCAGCATACCTGGAGGTTTAGCGGGGAACAATGAGCAGTTCTTC | CASIPGGLAGNNEQFF
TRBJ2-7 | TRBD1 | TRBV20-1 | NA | TGCAGTGCTAGAGATGACAGGGGGGCCTACGAGCAGTACTTC | CSARDDRGAYEQYF
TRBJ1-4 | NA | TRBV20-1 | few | TGCAGTGCCTTCAGGGGTGAAAAACTGTTTTTT | CSAFRGEKLFF
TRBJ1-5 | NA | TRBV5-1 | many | TGCGCCAGCAACGACACCCCGGGGAATTGCAATCAGCCCCAGCATTTT | CASNDTPGNCNQPQHF
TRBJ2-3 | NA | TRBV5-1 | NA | TGCGCCAGCAAGTCACTCACAGATACGCAGTATTTT | CASKSLTDTQYF